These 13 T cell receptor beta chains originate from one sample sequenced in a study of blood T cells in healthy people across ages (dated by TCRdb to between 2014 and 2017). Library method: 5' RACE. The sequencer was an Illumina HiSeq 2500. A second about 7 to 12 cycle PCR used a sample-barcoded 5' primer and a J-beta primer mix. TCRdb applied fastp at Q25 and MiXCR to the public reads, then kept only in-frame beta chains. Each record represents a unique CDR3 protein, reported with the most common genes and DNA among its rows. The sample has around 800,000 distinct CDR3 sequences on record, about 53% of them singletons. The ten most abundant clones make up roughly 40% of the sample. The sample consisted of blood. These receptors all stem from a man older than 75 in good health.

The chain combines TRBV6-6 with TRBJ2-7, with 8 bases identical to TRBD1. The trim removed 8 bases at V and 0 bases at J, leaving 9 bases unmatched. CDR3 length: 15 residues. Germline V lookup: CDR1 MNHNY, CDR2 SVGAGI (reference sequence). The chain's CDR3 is CASQAVDRGSYEQYF. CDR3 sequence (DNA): TGTGCCAGCCAGGCCGTAGACAGGGGCTCCTACGAGCAGTACTTC.

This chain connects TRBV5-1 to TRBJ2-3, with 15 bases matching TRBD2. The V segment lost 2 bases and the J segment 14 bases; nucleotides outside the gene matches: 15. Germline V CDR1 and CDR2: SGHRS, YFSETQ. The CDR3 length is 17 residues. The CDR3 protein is CASSLGLAGGPNRYAYF. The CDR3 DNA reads TGCGCCAGCAGCTTAGGACTAGCGGGAGGGCCTAACAGATACGCGTATTTT.

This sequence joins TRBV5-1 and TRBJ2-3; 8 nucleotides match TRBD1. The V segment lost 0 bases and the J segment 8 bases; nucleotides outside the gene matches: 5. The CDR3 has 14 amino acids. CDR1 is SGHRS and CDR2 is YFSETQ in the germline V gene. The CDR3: CASSLEGTGGTQYF. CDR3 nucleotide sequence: TGCGCCAGCAGCTTGGAGGGCACAGGGGGTACGCAGTATTTT.

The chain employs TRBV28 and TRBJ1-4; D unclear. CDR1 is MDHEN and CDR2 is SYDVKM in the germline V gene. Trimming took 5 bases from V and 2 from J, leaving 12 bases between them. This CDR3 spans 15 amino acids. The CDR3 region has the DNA TGTGCCAGCAGTAAGGGCGGGCGGACTAATGAAAAACTGTTTTTT. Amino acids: CASSKGGRTNEKLFF.

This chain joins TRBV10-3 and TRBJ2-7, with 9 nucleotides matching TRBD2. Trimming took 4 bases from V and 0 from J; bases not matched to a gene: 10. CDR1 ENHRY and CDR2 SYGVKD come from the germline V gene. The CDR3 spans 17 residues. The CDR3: CAISASAAGGSSYEQYF. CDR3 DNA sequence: TGTGCCATCAGTGCGTCGGCAGCGGGAGGATCCTCCTACGAGCAGTACTTC.

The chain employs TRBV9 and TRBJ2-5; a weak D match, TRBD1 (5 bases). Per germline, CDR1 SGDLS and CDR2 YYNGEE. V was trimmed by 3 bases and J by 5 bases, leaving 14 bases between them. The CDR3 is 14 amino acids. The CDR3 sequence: CASSAHRTAETQYF. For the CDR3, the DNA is TGTGCCAGCAGCGCGCACAGGACCGCGGAGACCCAGTACTTC.

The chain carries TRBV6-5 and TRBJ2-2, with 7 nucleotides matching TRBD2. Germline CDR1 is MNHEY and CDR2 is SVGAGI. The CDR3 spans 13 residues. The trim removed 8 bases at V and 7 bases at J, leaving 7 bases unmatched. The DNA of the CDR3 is TGTGCCAGCTGGCGGGAGAGGATCGGGGAGCTGTTTTTT. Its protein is CASWRERIGELFF.

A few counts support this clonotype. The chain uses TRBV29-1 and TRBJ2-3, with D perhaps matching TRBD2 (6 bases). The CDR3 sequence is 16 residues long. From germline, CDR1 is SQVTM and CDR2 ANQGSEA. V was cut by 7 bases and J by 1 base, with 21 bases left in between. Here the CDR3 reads CSAVGGSGHRTDTQYF. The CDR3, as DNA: TGCAGCGCGGTTGGAGGTAGCGGCCACCGCACAGATACGCAGTATTTT.

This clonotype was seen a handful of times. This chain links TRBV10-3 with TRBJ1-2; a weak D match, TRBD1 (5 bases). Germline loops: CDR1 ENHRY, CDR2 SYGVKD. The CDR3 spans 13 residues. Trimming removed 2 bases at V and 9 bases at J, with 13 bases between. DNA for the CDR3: TGTGCCATCAGTGAGGTCGGGACCAAAAGCTACACCTTC. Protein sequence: CAISEVGTKSYTF.

The CDR3 sequence: CASSQSVAGGNEQYF. CDR3 in DNA: TGTGCCAGCAGCCAGTCGGTAGCGGGAGGGAATGAGCAGTACTTC. J is TRBJ2-7 and V is TRBV3-1, with 11 positions matching TRBD2. Germline values: CDR1 LGHDT, CDR2 YNNKEL (reference sequence). The junction had 8 bases not matched to a gene; V was cut back by 3 bases and J by 7 bases. This CDR3 is 15 amino acids long.

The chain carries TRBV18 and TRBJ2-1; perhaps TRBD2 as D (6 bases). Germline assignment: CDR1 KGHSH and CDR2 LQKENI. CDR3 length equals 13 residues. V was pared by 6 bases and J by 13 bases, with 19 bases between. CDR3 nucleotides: TGTGCCAGCTCGCTCCGGAGGGGAGAGACCCAGTTCTTC. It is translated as CASSLRRGETQFF.

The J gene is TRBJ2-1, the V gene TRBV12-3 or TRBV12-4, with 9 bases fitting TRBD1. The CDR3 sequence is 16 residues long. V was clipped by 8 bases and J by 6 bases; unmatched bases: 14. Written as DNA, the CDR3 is TGTGCCAGCCTCTTAAACAGGGGGCAATGGGGCAATGAGCAGTTCTTC. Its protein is CASLLNRGQWGNEQFF.

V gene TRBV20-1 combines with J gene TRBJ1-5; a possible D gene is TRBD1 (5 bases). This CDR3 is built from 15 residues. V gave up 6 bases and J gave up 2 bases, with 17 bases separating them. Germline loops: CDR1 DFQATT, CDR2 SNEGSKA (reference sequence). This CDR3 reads CSAGKGAVGNQPQHF. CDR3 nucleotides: TGCAGTGCCGGAAAAGGGGCGGTCGGCAATCAGCCCCAGCATTTT.